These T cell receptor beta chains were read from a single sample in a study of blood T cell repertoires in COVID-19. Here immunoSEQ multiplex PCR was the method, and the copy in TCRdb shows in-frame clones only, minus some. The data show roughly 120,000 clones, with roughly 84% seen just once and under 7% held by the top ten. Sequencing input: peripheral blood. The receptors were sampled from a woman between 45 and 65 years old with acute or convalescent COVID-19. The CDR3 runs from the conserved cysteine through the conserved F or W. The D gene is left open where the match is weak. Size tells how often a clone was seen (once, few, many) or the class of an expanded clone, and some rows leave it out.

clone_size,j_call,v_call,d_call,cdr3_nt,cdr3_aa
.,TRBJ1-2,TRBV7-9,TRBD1,TGTGCCAGCAGACACCCCAGGGGACAGGGTCACTATGGCTACACCTTC,CASRHPRGQGHYGYTF
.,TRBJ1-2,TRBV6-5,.,TGTGCCAGCAGTTTTCAGAGGGAGGGCTATGGCTACACCTTC,CASSFQREGYGYTF
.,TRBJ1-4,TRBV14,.,TGTGCCAGCGCCAGTCTCCTGGGGCACGAAAAACTGTTTTTT,CASASLLGHEKLFF
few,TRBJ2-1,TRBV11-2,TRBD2,TGTGCCAGCAGAGAAGGCGGACTAGCGGGGAGGCGTAATGAGCAGTTCTTC,CASREGGLAGRRNEQFF
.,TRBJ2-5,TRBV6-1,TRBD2,TGTGCCAGCAGTGAAGCGTCGGGGGGTGAGACCCAGTACTTC,CASSEASGGETQYF
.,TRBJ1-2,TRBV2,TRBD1,TGTGCCAGCAGTGAAAACAGGGGACCTATTGGTGGCTACACCTTC,CASSENRGPIGGYTF
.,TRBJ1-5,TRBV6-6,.,TGTGCCAGCAGCCTAAGGGAGCAGCCCCAGCATTTT,CASSLREQPQHF
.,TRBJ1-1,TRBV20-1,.,TGCAGTGCTAGTCAGGGTGTGAGGAACACTGAAGCTTTCTTT,CSASQGVRNTEAFF
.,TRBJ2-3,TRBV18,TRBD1,TGTGCCGGCCGTCGGACAGGGGATTTTACAGATACGCAGTATTTT,CAGRRTGDFTDTQYF
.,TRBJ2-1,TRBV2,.,TGTGCCAGCAGTGAGGATAGCGGTGAGCAGTTCTTC,CASSEDSGEQFF
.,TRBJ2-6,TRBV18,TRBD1,TGTGCCAGCTCACTACAGGGGGCATCAGGGGCCAACGTCCTGACTTTC,CASSLQGASGANVLTF
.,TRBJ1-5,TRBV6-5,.,TGTGCCAGCAGGGGGGCAGTAGTGTCCAATCAGCCCCAGCATTTT,CASRGAVVSNQPQHF
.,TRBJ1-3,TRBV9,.,TGTGCCAGCAGCGTAGGGAGCTCTGGAAACACCATATATTTT,CASSVGSSGNTIYF
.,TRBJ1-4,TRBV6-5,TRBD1,TGTGCCAGCAGTAATCCCGGGACAGGCGGTGAAAAACTGTTTTTT,CASSNPGTGGEKLFF
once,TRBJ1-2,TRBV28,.,TGTGCCAGCAGCTGGTCGGGATCCCTTAACTATGGCTACACCTTC,CASSWSGSLNYGYTF
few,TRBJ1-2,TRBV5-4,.,TGTGCCAGCAGCCCGACATCGGCAGGGCCTCTAAACTATGGCTACACCTTC,CASSPTSAGPLNYGYTF
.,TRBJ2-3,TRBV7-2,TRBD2,TGTGCCAGCAGCCCCATAGCGGGGGGGAACACAGATACGCAGTATTTT,CASSPIAGGNTDTQYF
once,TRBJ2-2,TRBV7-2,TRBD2,TGTGCCAGCAGCTTAGCGCGGGGGTCCGGGGAGCTGTTTTTT,CASSLARGSGELFF
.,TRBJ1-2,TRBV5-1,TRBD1,TGCGCCAGCAGCTTGAGGGACAGCAGCCTTCAGAACTATGGCTACACCTTC,CASSLRDSSLQNYGYTF
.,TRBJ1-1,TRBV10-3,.,TGTGCCATCAGTGAGTCGGCGGGCAGGAACACTGAAGCTTTCTTT,CAISESAGRNTEAFF
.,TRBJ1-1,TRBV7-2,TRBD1,TGTGCCAGCAGTCCTGACAGGGGGTTGGGTGAAGCTTTCTTT,CASSPDRGLGEAFF
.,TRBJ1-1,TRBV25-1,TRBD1,TGTGCCAGCAGTGACAGGGGACAGGCTAACACTGAAGCTTTCTTT,CASSDRGQANTEAFF
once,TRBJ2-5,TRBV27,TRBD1,TGTGCCAGCAGTTTACGGGACAGGGGACGAGAGACCCAGTACTTC,CASSLRDRGRETQYF
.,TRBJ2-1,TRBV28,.,TGTGCCAGCACTCTTATGGGATTTGCCGGGACAGAGCAGTTCTTC,CASTLMGFAGTEQFF
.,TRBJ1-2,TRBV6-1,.,TGTGCCAGCAGTGAAGCGTCCGGGGGTTACTATGGCTACACCTTC,CASSEASGGYYGYTF
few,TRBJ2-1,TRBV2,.,TGTGCCAGCAGTTTGATCAGGGCCGACTACAATGAGCAGTTCTTC,CASSLIRADYNEQFF
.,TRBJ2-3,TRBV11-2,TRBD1,TGTGCCAGTCGGACAGGGGTTGGCACAGATACGCAGTATTTT,CASRTGVGTDTQYF
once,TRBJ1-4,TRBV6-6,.,TGTGCCAGCAGTTACTCCGGGGGAGGAGACGAAAAACTGTTTTTT,CASSYSGGGDEKLFF
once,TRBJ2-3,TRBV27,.,TGTGCCAGCAGTTCTCCCCTTCCCCCGGATACGCAGTATTTT,CASSSPLPPDTQYF
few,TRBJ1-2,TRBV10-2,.,TGCGCCAGCAGTGAGCAGGGGTATGGCTACACCTTC,CASSEQGYGYTF
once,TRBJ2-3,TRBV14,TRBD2,TGTGCCAGCAGCTCCCAACGGACTAGCTACGGCACAGATACGCAGTATTTT,CASSSQRTSYGTDTQYF
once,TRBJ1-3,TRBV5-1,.,TGCGCCAGCAGCTTGGCCGGCAGGGGAAACACCATATATTTT,CASSLAGRGNTIYF
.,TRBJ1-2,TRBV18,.,TGTGCCAGCTCACCTAATACGGACAGTAGGCCCCTCGGTGATGGCTACACCTTC,CASSPNTDSRPLGDGYTF
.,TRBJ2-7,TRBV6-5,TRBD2,TGTGCCAGCAGTTTTAAGACTAGCGGAGACGAGCAGTACTTC,CASSFKTSGDEQYF
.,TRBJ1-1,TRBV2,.,TGTGCCAGCAGTGAATATAACACTGAAGCTTTCTTT,CASSEYNTEAFF
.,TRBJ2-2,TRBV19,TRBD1,TGTGCCAGTAGTATATCGGGACAGGGGGCCCTAAGGCACACCGGGGAGCTGTTTTTT,CASSISGQGALRHTGELFF
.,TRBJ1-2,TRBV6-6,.,TGTGCCAGCCCAGGGGCGTTTGGTGGCTACACCTTC,CASPGAFGGYTF
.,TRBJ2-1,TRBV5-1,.,TGCGCCAGCAGCGTGGGGTTCCGAGGTAGGGGTTACAATGAGCAGTTCTTC,CASSVGFRGRGYNEQFF
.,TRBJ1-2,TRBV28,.,TGTGCCAGCGGGACTCCGCAATACTATGGCTACACCTTC,CASGTPQYYGYTF
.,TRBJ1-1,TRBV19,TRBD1,TGTGCCAGTAGTCAGGGACAGGGTGCAATTGCCCTCTTGAACACTGAAGCTTTCTTT,CASSQGQGAIALLNTEAFF
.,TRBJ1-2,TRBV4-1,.,TGCGCCAGCAGCCCAGGCTCTTCGGGACATTTTACTACCGGCTACACCTTC,CASSPGSSGHFTTGYTF
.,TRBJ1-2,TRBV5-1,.,TGCGCCAGCAGCTTGGAGGCGGGGGCAAGTGGCTACACCTTC,CASSLEAGASGYTF
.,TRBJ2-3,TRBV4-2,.,TGTGCCAGCAGCCAAGGGTCGGGGGACAGCACAGATACGCAGTATTTT,CASSQGSGDSTDTQYF
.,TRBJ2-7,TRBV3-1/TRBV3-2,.,TGTGCCAGCAGCTACACCAGCGGGACAGGATCCTACGAGCAGTACTTC,CASSYTSGTGSYEQYF
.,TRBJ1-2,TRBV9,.,TGTGCCAGCAGCGGGACATCGAACTATGGCTACACCTTC,CASSGTSNYGYTF
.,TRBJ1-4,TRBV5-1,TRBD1,TGCGCCAGCAGCTCGGGACAGGGGGACGAAAAACTGTTTTTT,CASSSGQGDEKLFF
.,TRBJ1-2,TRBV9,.,TGTGCCAGCAGCGTAGGTTTAGACAGTTATGGCTACACCTTC,CASSVGLDSYGYTF
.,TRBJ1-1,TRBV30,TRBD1,TGTGCCTGCCATTCAGGGGGGCGTAGAACTGAAGCTTTCTTT,CACHSGGRRTEAFF
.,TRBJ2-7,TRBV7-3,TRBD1,TGTGCCAGCAGCCCATTCGCCGGGACAGGCCGGCCCTACGAGCAGTACTTC,CASSPFAGTGRPYEQYF
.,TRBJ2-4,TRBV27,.,TGTGCCAGCAGTTTATTGAAAGGGAGCCAAAACATTCAGTACTTC,CASSLLKGSQNIQYF
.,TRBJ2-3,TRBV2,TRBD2,TGTGCCAGCAGTGTTCTTAGCGGGGGGCGGTCAGATACGCAGTATTTT,CASSVLSGGRSDTQYF
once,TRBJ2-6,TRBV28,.,TGTGCCAGCAGTTTACGCTCCTCGGGCTCTGGGGCCAACGTCCTGACTTTC,CASSLRSSGSGANVLTF
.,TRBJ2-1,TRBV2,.,TGTGCCAGCAGTGTTGCCGGGGTCTCCTACAATGAGCAGTTCTTC,CASSVAGVSYNEQFF
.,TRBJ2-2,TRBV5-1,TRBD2,TGCGCCAGCAGCTTACCCGGGACTAGCGGGGCCACAGGGACTGGGGAGCTGTTTTTT,CASSLPGTSGATGTGELFF
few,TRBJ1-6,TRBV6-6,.,TGTGCCAGCAGTCTCCCGAGGCGGGGAGAGAATTCACCCCTCCACTTT,CASSLPRRGENSPLHF
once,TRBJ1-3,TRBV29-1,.,TGCAGCGTTGCCGGGTCGAGCTCTGGAAACACCATATATTTT,CSVAGSSSGNTIYF
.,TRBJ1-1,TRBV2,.,TGTGCCAGCAAAAACTGGGAGAGGAACACTGAAGCTTTCTTT,CASKNWERNTEAFF
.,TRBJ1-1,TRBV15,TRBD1,TGTGCCACCAGCAGCAGACAGGGGGCAACGTGGAAGTACACTGAAGCTTTCTTT,CATSSRQGATWKYTEAFF